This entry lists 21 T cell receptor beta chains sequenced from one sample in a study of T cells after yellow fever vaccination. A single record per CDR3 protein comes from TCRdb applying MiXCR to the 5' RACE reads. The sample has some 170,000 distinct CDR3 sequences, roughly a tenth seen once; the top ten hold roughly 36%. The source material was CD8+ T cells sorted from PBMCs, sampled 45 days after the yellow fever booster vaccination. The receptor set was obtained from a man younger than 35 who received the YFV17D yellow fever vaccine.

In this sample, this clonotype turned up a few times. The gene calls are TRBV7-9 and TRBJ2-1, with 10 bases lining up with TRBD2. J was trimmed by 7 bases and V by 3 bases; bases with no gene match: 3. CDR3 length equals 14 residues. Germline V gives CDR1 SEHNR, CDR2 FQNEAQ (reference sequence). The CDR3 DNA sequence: TGTGCCAGCAGCTTTAGCGGGGGGCCGAATGAGCAGTTCTTC. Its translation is CASSFSGGPNEQFF.

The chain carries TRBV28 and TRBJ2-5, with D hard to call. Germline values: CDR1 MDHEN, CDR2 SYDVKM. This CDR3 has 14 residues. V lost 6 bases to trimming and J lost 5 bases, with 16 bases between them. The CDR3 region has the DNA TGTGCCAGCAGCCCCCTCGGGCTAGTTGAGACCCAGTACTTC. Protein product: CASSPLGLVETQYF.

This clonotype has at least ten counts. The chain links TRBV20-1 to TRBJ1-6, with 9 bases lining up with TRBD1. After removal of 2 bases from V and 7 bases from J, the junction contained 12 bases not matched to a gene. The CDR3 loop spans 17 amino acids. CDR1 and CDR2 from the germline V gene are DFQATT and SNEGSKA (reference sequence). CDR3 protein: CSARRPRDREYNSPLHF. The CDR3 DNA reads TGCAGTGCTAGACGTCCCCGGGACAGGGAGTACAATTCACCCCTCCACTTT.

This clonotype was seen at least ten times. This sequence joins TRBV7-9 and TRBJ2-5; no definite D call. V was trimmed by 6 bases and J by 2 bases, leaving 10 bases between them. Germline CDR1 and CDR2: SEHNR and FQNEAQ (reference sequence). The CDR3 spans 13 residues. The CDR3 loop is CASRISGQETQYF. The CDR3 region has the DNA TGTGCCAGCAGGATCTCTGGACAAGAGACCCAGTACTTC.

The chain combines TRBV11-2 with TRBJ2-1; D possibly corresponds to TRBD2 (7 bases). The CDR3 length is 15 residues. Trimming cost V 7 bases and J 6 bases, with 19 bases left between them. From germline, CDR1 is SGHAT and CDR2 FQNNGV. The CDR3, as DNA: TGTGCCAGCATCCCCTCCTCCGGGGGGCCCAATGAGCAGTTCTTC. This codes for CASIPSSGGPNEQFF.

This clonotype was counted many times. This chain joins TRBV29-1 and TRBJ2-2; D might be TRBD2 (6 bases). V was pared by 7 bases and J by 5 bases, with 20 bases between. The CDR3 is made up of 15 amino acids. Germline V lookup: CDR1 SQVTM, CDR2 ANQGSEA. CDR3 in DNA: TGCAGCGCTTGGGGCGGGGACCTCGGTACCGGGGAGCTGTTTTTT. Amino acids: CSAWGGDLGTGELFF.

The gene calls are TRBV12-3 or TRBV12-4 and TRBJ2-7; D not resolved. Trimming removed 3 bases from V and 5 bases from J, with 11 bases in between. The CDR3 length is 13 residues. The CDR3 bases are TGTGCCAGCAGTTTCGGTTTCCCCAACGAGCAGTACTTC. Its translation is CASSFGFPNEQYF.

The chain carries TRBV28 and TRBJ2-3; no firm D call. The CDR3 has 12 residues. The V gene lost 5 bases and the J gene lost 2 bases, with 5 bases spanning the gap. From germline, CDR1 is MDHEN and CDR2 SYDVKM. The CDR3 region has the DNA TGTGCCAGCAGTAGGGACACAGATACGCAGTATTTT. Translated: CASSRDTDTQYF.

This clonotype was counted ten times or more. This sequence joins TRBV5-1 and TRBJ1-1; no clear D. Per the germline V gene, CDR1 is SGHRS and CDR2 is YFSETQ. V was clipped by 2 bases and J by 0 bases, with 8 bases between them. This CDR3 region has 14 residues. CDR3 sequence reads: CASSLRYMNTEAFF. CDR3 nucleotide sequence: TGCGCCAGCAGCTTACGGTACATGAACACTGAAGCTTTCTTT.

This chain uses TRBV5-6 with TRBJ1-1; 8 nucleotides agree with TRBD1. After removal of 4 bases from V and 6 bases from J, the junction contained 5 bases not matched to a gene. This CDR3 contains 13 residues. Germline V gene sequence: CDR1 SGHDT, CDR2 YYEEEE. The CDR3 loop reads CASSPDRDPEAFF. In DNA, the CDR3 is TGTGCCAGCAGCCCGGACAGGGACCCTGAAGCTTTCTTT.

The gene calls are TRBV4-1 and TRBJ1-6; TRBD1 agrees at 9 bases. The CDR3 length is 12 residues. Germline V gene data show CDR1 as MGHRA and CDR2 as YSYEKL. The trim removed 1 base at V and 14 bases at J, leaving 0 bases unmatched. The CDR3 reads CASSQGTGALHF. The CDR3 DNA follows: TGCGCCAGCAGCCAAGGGACAGGGGCCCTCCACTTT.

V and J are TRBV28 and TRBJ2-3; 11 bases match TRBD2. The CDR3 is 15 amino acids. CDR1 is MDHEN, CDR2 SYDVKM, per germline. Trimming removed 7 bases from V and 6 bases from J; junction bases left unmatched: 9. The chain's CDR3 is CASTDGTSGSDTQYF. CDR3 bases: TGTGCCAGCACAGACGGGACTAGCGGATCTGATACGCAGTATTTT. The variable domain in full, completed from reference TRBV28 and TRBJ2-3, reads DVKVTQSSRYLVKRTGEKVFLECVQDMDHENMFWYRQDPGLGLRLIYFSYDVKMKEKGDIPEGYSVSREKKERFSLILESASTNQTSMYLCASTDGTSGSDTQYFGPGTRLTVL.

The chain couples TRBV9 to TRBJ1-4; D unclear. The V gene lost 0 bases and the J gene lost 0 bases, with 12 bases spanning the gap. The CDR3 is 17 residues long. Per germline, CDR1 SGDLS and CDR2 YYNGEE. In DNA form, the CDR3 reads TGTGCCAGCAGCGTAGCAGGTGGGCCGCCAACTAATGAAAAACTGTTTTTT. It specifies CASSVAGGPPTNEKLFF.

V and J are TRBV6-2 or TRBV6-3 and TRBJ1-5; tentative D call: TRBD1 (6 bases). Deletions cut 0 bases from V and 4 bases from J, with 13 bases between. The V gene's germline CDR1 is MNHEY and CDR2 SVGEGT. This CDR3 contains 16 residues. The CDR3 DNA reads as TGTGCCAGCAGTTACTCGCAACAGGGAAGAAATCAGCCCCAGCATTTT. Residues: CASSYSQQGRNQPQHF.

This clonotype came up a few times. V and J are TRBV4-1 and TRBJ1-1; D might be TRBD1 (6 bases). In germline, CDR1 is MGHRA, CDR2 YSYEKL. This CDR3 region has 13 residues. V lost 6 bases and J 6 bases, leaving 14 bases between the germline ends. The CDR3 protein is CASRVEGGAEAFF. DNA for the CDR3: TGCGCCAGCAGGGTTGAGGGGGGGGCTGAAGCTTTCTTT.

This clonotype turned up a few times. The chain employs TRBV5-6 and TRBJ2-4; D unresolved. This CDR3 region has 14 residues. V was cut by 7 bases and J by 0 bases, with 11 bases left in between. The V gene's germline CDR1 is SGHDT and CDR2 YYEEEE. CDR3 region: CASARNLAKNIQYF. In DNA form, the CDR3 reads TGTGCCAGCGCTCGGAACCTAGCCAAAAACATTCAGTACTTC.

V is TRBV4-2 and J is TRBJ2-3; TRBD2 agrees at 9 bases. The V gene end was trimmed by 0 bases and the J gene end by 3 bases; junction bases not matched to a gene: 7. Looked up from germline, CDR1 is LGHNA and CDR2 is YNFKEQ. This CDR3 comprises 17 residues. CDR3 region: CASSQDTAGGPTDTQYF. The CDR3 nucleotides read TGTGCCAGCAGCCAAGATACGGCGGGGGGGCCGACAGATACGCAGTATTTT.

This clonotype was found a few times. The CDR3 sequence: CASTISGVYEQYF. In nucleotides, the CDR3 is TGTGCCAGCACTATTAGCGGGGTCTACGAGCAGTACTTC. The chain couples TRBV12-3 or TRBV12-4 to TRBJ2-7; 8 bases agree with TRBD2. J lost 3 bases, V lost 7 bases, and 5 bases had no gene match. This CDR3 has 13 amino acids.

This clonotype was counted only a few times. The CDR3 DNA reads TGTGCCAGCAGCCTATCGGAAAAACTGTTTTTT. Encoded protein: CASSLSEKLFF. V is TRBV12-3 or TRBV12-4 and J is TRBJ1-4; D remains ambiguous. The CDR3 runs 11 residues. V was clipped by 6 bases and J by 8 bases, with 7 bases between them.

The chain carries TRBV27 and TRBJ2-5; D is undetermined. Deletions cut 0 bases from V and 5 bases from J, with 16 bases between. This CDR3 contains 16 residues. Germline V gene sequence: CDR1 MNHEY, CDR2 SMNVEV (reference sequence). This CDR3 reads CASSLSLRTLGETQYF. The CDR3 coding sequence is TGTGCCAGCAGTTTATCCCTACGAACCCTGGGGGAGACCCAGTACTTC.

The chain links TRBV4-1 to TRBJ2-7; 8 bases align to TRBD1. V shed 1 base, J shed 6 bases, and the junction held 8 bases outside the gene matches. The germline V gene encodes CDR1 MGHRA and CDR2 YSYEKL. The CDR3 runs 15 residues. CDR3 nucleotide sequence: TGCGCCAGCAGCCAAGTCAGTCAGGGGGCGGTCGAGCAGTACTTC. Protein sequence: CASSQVSQGAVEQYF.